The 13 T cell receptor beta chains in this list originate from one sample, sequenced in a study of glioma-infiltrating T cells after dendritic cell vaccination. Clones were sequenced by immunoSEQ multiplex PCR, and TCRdb holds only the in-frame ones, with some missing. The data contain some 100,000 clones, 70% to 80% of them singletons. The source material was blood, sampled before dendritic cell vaccination. These receptors originate from a human donor with glioblastoma.

This sequence joins TRBV7-9 and TRBJ2-7; 7 bases fit TRBD1. The trim removed 5 bases at V and 1 base at J, leaving 11 bases unmatched. CDR3 length: 16 residues. CDR1 and CDR2 from the germline V gene are SEHNR and FQNEAQ (reference sequence). CDR3 in DNA: TGTGCCAGCAGCATCAGTGAAGGGACAGCTTCCTACGAGCAGTACTTC. Its protein is CASSISEGTASYEQYF.

This rearrangement joins TRBV28 to TRBJ2-1; tentatively, D is TRBD2 (5 bases). This CDR3 spans 11 amino acids. V was trimmed by 3 bases and J by 8 bases, leaving 5 bases between them. Germline loops: CDR1 MDHEN, CDR2 SYDVKM. CDR3 region: CASSLDYEQFF. The DNA of the CDR3 is TGTGCCAGCAGTTTGGACTATGAGCAGTTCTTC.

With respect to this clone: Other nucleotide sequences from this sample produce the same CDR3. The chain has TRBV5-1 and TRBJ1-1; 8 positions agree with TRBD1. Germline V gene lookup returns CDR1 SGHRS and CDR2 YFSETQ. V gave up 3 bases and J gave up 4 bases; unmatched junction bases: 2. CDR3 length equals 13 residues. CDR3 amino acids: CASSSTGGTEAFF. CDR3 nucleotides: TGCGCCAGCAGCTCCACAGGGGGCACTGAAGCTTTCTTT.

The rearrangement joins TRBV5-4 to TRBJ1-5; D is uncertain. Germline CDR1 reads SGHNT; CDR2 reads YYREEE (reference sequence). The CDR3 length is 13 residues. The V end was cut by 0 bases, the J end by 7 bases, with 8 bases between. In DNA, the CDR3 is TGTGCCAGCAGCTTGGGACAATCCCAGCCCCAGCATTTT. It encodes CASSLGQSQPQHF.

This clone was seen a handful of times. This sequence joins TRBV7-9 and TRBJ2-1; D not resolved. Germline loops: CDR1 SEHNR, CDR2 FQNEAQ (reference sequence). The V gene lost 0 bases and the J gene lost 0 bases, with 6 bases spanning the gap. The CDR3 has 15 amino acids. CDR3 residues: CASSLAVYSYNEQFF. Written as DNA, the CDR3 is TGTGCCAGCAGCTTAGCTGTCTACTCCTACAATGAGCAGTTCTTC.

This clone was seen a few times. The CDR3 DNA reads as TGTGCCAGCAGCTTAGATACAGGGGGACTTACTGAAGCTTTCTTT. Amino acid sequence: CASSLDTGGLTEAFF. The chain recombines TRBV11-2 with TRBJ1-1; TRBD1 matches at 8 bases. The V gene end was trimmed by 0 bases and the J gene end by 5 bases; junction bases not matched to a gene: 5. Germline CDR1 reads SGHAT; CDR2 reads FQNNGV. The CDR3 spans 15 residues.

The V gene is TRBV6-5, the J gene TRBJ1-1; 7 positions match TRBD1. Unmatched junction bases numbered 9, after V lost 6 bases and J lost 5 bases. The germline V gene has CDR1 MNHEY and CDR2 SVGAGI. The CDR3 runs 14 residues. The CDR3 reads CASSRQGWGTEAFF. CDR3 DNA sequence: TGTGCCAGCAGCCGACAGGGTTGGGGGACTGAAGCTTTCTTT.

The V and J genes are TRBV6-5 and TRBJ2-1, with TRBD2 matching 7 bases. The CDR3 is made up of 16 amino acids. Trimming at V came to 0 bases and at J to 10 bases, leaving 12 bases not matched to a gene. Per germline, CDR1 MNHEY and CDR2 SVGAGI. The CDR3 nucleotides are TGTGCCAGCAGTTACTCGAGGGCTAGCGGCAGGTGGGAGCAGTTCTTC. Amino acids: CASSYSRASGRWEQFF.

This sequence joins TRBV18 and TRBJ1-1; TRBD1 matches at 8 bases. J gave up 4 bases and V 5 bases, and 18 bases lay outside the gene matches. Looked up from germline, CDR1 is KGHSH and CDR2 is LQKENI. The CDR3 loop spans 18 amino acids. The CDR3 protein is CASSTRSPQGAIRTEAFF. The CDR3 nucleotides are TGTGCCAGCTCAACACGCAGTCCGCAGGGGGCAATTCGCACTGAAGCTTTCTTT.

V and J are TRBV19 and TRBJ2-1, with D possibly TRBD2 on 6 matching bases. Trimming cost V 3 bases and J 2 bases, with 14 bases left between them. Germline V lookup: CDR1 LNHDA, CDR2 SQIVND (reference sequence). This CDR3 comprises 16 residues. CDR3 sequence reads: CASSILGGVTYNEQFF. The CDR3 coding sequence is TGTGCCAGTAGTATCTTGGGGGGTGTAACCTACAATGAGCAGTTCTTC.

This clone occurred once. V usage is TRBV19 and J usage is TRBJ1-5; D possibly corresponds to TRBD1 (6 bases). Per the germline V gene, CDR1 is LNHDA and CDR2 is SQIVND (reference sequence). CDR3 length equals 17 residues. The V end lost 7 bases, the J end lost 3 bases, and 22 bases lay between the germline ends. CDR3 in DNA: TGTGCCAGTATCGACCCTAACTCGGCAGGGGACAATCAGCCCCAGCATTTT. Its protein product is CASIDPNSAGDNQPQHF.

The chain recombines TRBV5-1 with TRBJ1-5; D might be TRBD1 (6 bases). The CDR3 sequence is 14 residues long. Germline V gene lookup returns CDR1 SGHRS and CDR2 YFSETQ. Trimming left V 0 bases short and J 2 bases short, with 6 bases between. For the CDR3, the DNA is TGCGCCAGCAGCTTGGAGGGGGGCAATCAGCCCCAGCATTTT. This sequence encodes CASSLEGGNQPQHF.

The rearrangement links TRBV10-3 to TRBJ2-5; 10 bases fit TRBD1. The germline V gene encodes CDR1 ENHRY and CDR2 SYGVKD. V lost 0 bases and J lost 4; bases outside the gene matches: 5. The CDR3 is 16 residues long. This CDR3 is CAISESTGGFRETQYF. The CDR3 DNA reads TGTGCCATCAGTGAGTCGACAGGGGGCTTTAGAGAGACCCAGTACTTC.